This T cell receptor beta chain stems from a study of blood T cell repertoires in COVID-19. Overall study: Acute and convalescent COVID-19 samples came from the United States, Italy and Spain.

In the authors' methods: The authors estimated nucleated cell counts from reference gene primer amplification. The repertoire was sequenced with immunoSEQ multiplex PCR; TCRdb's copy has only in-frame clones and lacks some. Clone size and the V and J calls come from that table; the DNA yielded D and trimming. The sample consists of a few hundred thousand clones, roughly four fifths of them appearing once. Participant reports of clinical history set cohort assignment. Germline values: CDR1 SGHTA, CDR2 FQGTGA. The CDR3 runs 16 residues. V lost 4 bases to trimming and J lost 0 bases; unmatched junction nucleotides: 3.

The sequence was collected from a woman aged 40 to 55 with acute COVID-19. The gene calls are TRBV7-3 and TRBJ2-5, with TRBD2 matching over 12 bases. The source material was PBMCs or T cells enriched from blood (not recorded which). CDR3 protein: CASSSTSGGNQETQYF. DNA for the CDR3: TGTGCCAGCAGCTCAACTAGCGGGGGGAACCAAGAGACCCAGTACTTC.